One sample yielded the 4 T cell receptor beta chains listed below, sequenced in a study of blood T cell repertoires in COVID-19. Data came from immunoSEQ multiplex PCR; TCRdb stores just in-frame clones and leaves some out. In the table there are about 92,000 clones, 85% of which are singletons. Sequenced: peripheral blood. These receptors were collected from an elderly man with acute or convalescent COVID-19.

This rearrangement joins TRBV30 to TRBJ2-7; 11 positions agree with TRBD2. The CDR3 covers 14 residues. J lost 7 bases, V lost 4 bases, and 9 bases had no gene match. The germline V gene has CDR1 GTSNPN and CDR2 SVGIG (reference sequence). Here the CDR3 DNA reads TGTGCCTGGAACCTAGCGGGAGGCCAGGGTGAGCAGTACTTC. Amino acids: CAWNLAGGQGEQYF. Based on the CDR3 plus reference TRBV30 and TRBJ2-7, the full variable domain is SQTIHQWPATLVQPVGSPLSLECTVEGTSNPNLYWYRQAAGRGLQLLFYSVGIGQISSEVPQNLSASRPQDRQFILSSKKLLLSDSGFYLCAWNLAGGQGEQYFGPGTRLTVT.

The chain carries TRBV14 and TRBJ2-7; 7 bases are a match to TRBD1. With 5 bases clipped from V and 5 bases from J, the junction kept 6 bases outside the gene matches. The germline gives CDR1 SGHDN, CDR2 FVKESK. The CDR3 has 13 residues. As DNA, the CDR3 is TGTGCCAGCAGCGACCGGGACAGCCACGAGCAGTACTTC. It is translated as CASSDRDSHEQYF.

This chain connects TRBV5-1 to TRBJ2-3; TRBD2 agrees at 8 bases. CDR1 is SGHRS, CDR2 YFSETQ, per germline. CDR3 size: 14 residues. The junction had 6 bases not matched to a gene; V was cut back by 3 bases and J by 6 bases. Written as DNA, the CDR3 is TGCGCCAGCAGCTGGGGGCTAGCGGGCGATACGCAGTATTTT. Protein: CASSWGLAGDTQYF.

The chain has TRBV20-1 and TRBJ1-2; D unresolved. The length of the CDR3 is 10 residues. With 0 bases removed from V and 9 bases from J, the gap between germline ends came to 5 bases. Germline values: CDR1 DFQATT, CDR2 SNEGSKA (reference sequence). The CDR3 is CSARDNSYTF. CDR3 bases: TGCAGTGCTAGAGACAACAGCTACACCTTC.